One and the same sample provided the 29 T cell receptor beta chains below, sequenced in a study of cytomegalovirus exposure and HLA in healthy donors (dated by TCRdb to between 2016 and 2019). Library construction relied on the immunoSEQ multiplex PCR assay. For the multiplex PCR, a mixture combining 60 forward primers for TCR Vbeta segments and 13 reverse primers for TCR Jbeta segments was used. The clones in this table, taken by TCRdb from immuneACCESS, are in-frame only. Not every clone is retained; where verified, under half of the shortfall comes from an unresolved V gene, and the cause of the rest is unknown. Within this sample are around 45,000 clones, with approximately 65% of them counted one time only. Of the sample, roughly 6.5% falls within the top ten clones. The sequenced material came from PBMCs. The receptors were sampled from a young man in good health and CMV-seronegative.

The sample holds a few counts of this clone. The chain combines TRBV6-5 with TRBJ2-1; TRBD2 matches 8 bases. With V trimmed by 6 bases and J by 6 bases, 4 bases remained unmatched. CDR1 MNHEY and CDR2 SVGAGI come from the germline V gene. The CDR3 consists of 13 residues. For the CDR3, the DNA is TGTGCCAGCAGACCACGGGGGGGCAATGAGCAGTTCTTC. Protein: CASRPRGGNEQFF.

This sequence joins TRBV2 and TRBJ2-5, with 11 bases identical to TRBD2. V shed 2 bases, J shed 3 bases, and the junction held 2 bases outside the gene matches. CDR3 length: 15 amino acids. CDR1 SNHLY and CDR2 FYNNEI come from the germline V gene. This CDR3 is CASSEKTSGKETQYF. Written as DNA, the CDR3 is TGTGCCAGCAGTGAAAAGACTAGCGGGAAAGAGACCCAGTACTTC.

This clone was seen more than once but under ten times. The gene calls are TRBV19 and TRBJ2-7, with a possible D match to TRBD1 (6 bases). CDR1 LNHDA and CDR2 SQIVND come from the germline V gene (reference sequence). The CDR3 spans 17 residues. V was cut by 1 base and J by 12 bases, with 28 bases left in between. The CDR3: CASSIVGSRTVQPTLYF. CDR3 sequence (DNA): TGTGCCAGTAGTATAGTCGGTTCGCGGACAGTGCAGCCTACATTGTACTTC. Together with reference TRBV19 and TRBJ2-7, the CDR3 gives the full variable domain: DGGITQSPKYLFRKEGQNVTLSCEQNLNHDAMYWYRQDPGQGLRLIYYSQIVNDFQKGDIAEGYSVSREKKESFPLTVTSAQKNPTAFYLCASSIVGSRTVQPTLYFGPGTRLTVT.

The V call is TRBV15, the J call TRBJ2-7; D not certain. V lost 1 base and J lost 1, with 11 bases in between. The germline CDR1 and CDR2 sequences are LNHNV and YYDKDF (reference sequence). This CDR3 has 15 amino acids. CDR3 coding DNA: TGTGCCACCAGCAGAGTGGCTTACCGATCCTACGAGCAGTACTTC. Translation gives CATSRVAYRSYEQYF.

The chain uses TRBV25-1 and TRBJ1-1; D gene unclear. Per germline, CDR1 MGHDK and CDR2 SYGVNS. Trimming cost V 1 base and J 9 bases, with 12 bases left between them. The CDR3 runs 13 residues. Here the CDR3 DNA reads TGTGCCAGCAGTGAATCTAAGATCCCTAAAGCTTTCTTT. Its protein product is CASSESKIPKAFF.

V and J are TRBV11-2 and TRBJ2-1; TRBD2 matches at 8 bases. J lost 1 base, V lost 6 bases, and 5 bases had no gene match. The germline V gene has CDR1 SGHAT and CDR2 FQNNGV. This CDR3 has 15 amino acids. CDR3: CASRGGTRSYNEQFF. In nucleotides, the CDR3 is TGTGCCAGCAGGGGGGGGACTAGATCCTACAATGAGCAGTTCTTC.

The chain uses TRBV18 and TRBJ2-7, with TRBD2 identical over 8 bases. The CDR3 length is 16 residues. Germline V gene data show CDR1 as KGHSH and CDR2 as LQKENI. Trimming removed 2 bases from V and 4 bases from J; junction bases left unmatched: 10. CDR3 amino acids: CASSPGELAERYEQYF. As DNA, the CDR3 is TGTGCCAGCTCACCAGGGGAACTAGCGGAGAGATACGAGCAGTACTTC.

V usage is TRBV5-1 and J usage is TRBJ2-3; TRBD1 matches 7 bases. CDR1 is SGHRS, CDR2 YFSETQ, per germline. V shed 4 bases, J shed 2 bases, and the junction held 4 bases outside the gene matches. This CDR3 region has 14 residues. As DNA, the CDR3 is TGCGCCAGCAGCCCGGGACAGTTCACAGATACGCAGTATTTT. This translates into CASSPGQFTDTQYF. Full variable domain (remainder filled in from reference TRBV5-1 and TRBJ2-3): KAGVTQTPRYLIKTRGQQVTLSCSPISGHRSVSWYQQTPGQGLQFLFEYFSETQRNKGNFPGRFSGRQFSNSRSEMNVSTLELGDSALYLCASSPGQFTDTQYFGPGTRLTVL.

The gene calls are TRBV30 and TRBJ2-1; 14 bases match TRBD2. The CDR3 consists of 15 residues. J was trimmed by 8 bases and V by 0 bases; bases with no gene match: 3. Germline V gene data show CDR1 as GTSNPN and CDR2 as SVGIG (reference sequence). The CDR3 loop reads CAWSVSGLAGDEQFF. The CDR3 DNA follows: TGTGCCTGGAGTGTTTCGGGACTAGCGGGAGATGAGCAGTTCTTC.

A few counts support this clone. The chain employs TRBV6-5 and TRBJ1-1; D is undetermined. Germline values: CDR1 MNHEY, CDR2 SVGAGI. V was pared by 0 bases and J by 0 bases, with 5 bases between. This CDR3 is built from 14 residues. The CDR3 DNA follows: TGTGCCAGCAGTTACTCTGGGCTGAACACTGAAGCTTTCTTT. Protein: CASSYSGLNTEAFF.

This clone appeared a few times. As DNA, the CDR3 is TGTGCCAGCAGATCACCTACAGGGGGCACTGAAGCTTTCTTT. This translates into CASRSPTGGTEAFF. The chain joins TRBV6-5 to TRBJ1-1; 8 positions match TRBD1. Losses at the gene ends were 6 bases for V and 4 bases for J; bases not matched to a gene: 7. The CDR3 contains 14 residues. CDR1 is MNHEY, CDR2 SVGAGI, per germline.

The V and J genes are TRBV19 and TRBJ1-5, with TRBD1 as a possible D gene (6 bases). The CDR3 covers 15 residues. From germline, CDR1 is LNHDA and CDR2 SQIVND (reference sequence). Trimming took off 6 bases at V and 3 bases at J, with 15 bases between the two ends. The CDR3 DNA sequence: TGTGCCAGTAGCGCAGGACAGAGTTACAATCAGCCCCAGCATTTT. Residues: CASSAGQSYNQPQHF. Together with reference TRBV19 and TRBJ1-5, the CDR3 gives the full variable domain: DGGITQSPKYLFRKEGQNVTLSCEQNLNHDAMYWYRQDPGQGLRLIYYSQIVNDFQKGDIAEGYSVSREKKESFPLTVTSAQKNPTAFYLCASSAGQSYNQPQHFGDGTRLSIL.

V is TRBV5-4 and J is TRBJ1-2; TRBD1 matches at 9 bases. The V segment lost 2 bases and the J segment 4 bases; nucleotides outside the gene matches: 3. The CDR3 contains 14 residues. Per the germline V gene, CDR1 is SGHNT and CDR2 is YYREEE (reference sequence). Here the CDR3 reads CASSFGGQGYGYTF. In nucleotides, the CDR3 is TGTGCCAGCAGCTTTGGGGGACAGGGCTATGGCTACACCTTC.

The table lists this clone with a count of one. This chain uses TRBV11-2 with TRBJ2-7; TRBD2 is a possible D gene (7 bases). In germline, CDR1 is SGHAT, CDR2 FQNNGV. V lost 0 bases to trimming and J lost 2 bases, with 14 bases between them. This CDR3 region has 16 residues. CDR3 bases: TGTGCCAGCAGCTTAGAGGGGGGGCAGGGCCCCTACGAGCAGTACTTC. It is translated as CASSLEGGQGPYEQYF.

V gene TRBV11-3 combines with J gene TRBJ2-7; D is unclear. The CDR3 loop spans 12 amino acids. Germline-derived CDR1 and CDR2 are SGHNT and YENEEA. Trimming removed 1 base from V and 7 bases from J, with 8 bases in between. The CDR3 loop reads CASSLGRREQYF. In nucleotides, the CDR3 is TGTGCCAGCAGCTTAGGTCGGCGGGAGCAGTACTTC.

This clone has only a few counts. The chain employs TRBV5-4 and TRBJ2-1; no clear D gene. The germline gives CDR1 SGHNT, CDR2 YYREEE (reference sequence). The germline V and J ends were trimmed by 5 bases and 0 bases, with 12 bases remaining between them. CDR3 length equals 15 residues. CDR3 protein: CASRYSPSSYNEQFF. Here the CDR3 DNA reads TGTGCCAGCAGGTATAGCCCCAGCTCCTACAATGAGCAGTTCTTC.

V is TRBV27 and J is TRBJ2-2, with 9 positions matching TRBD2. Germline V lookup: CDR1 MNHEY, CDR2 SMNVEV (reference sequence). After removal of 5 bases from V and 2 bases from J, the junction contained 6 bases not matched to a gene. CDR3 size: 16 residues. The CDR3: CASSGLAGINTGELFF. Written as DNA, the CDR3 is TGTGCCAGCAGTGGCCTAGCGGGAATTAACACCGGGGAGCTGTTTTTT.

The chain recombines TRBV29-1 with TRBJ1-1, with 8 bases matching TRBD1. The V gene's germline CDR1 is SQVTM and CDR2 ANQGSEA. The CDR3 contains 13 residues. J lost 5 bases, V lost 6 bases, and 8 bases had no gene match. The CDR3 reads CSVERTGRTEAFF. The CDR3 DNA follows: TGCAGCGTGGAACGGACAGGGCGGACTGAAGCTTTCTTT. Looking up the rest from reference TRBV29-1 and TRBJ1-1 gives the full variable domain: SAVISQKPSRDICQRGTSLTIQCQVDSQVTMMFWYRQQPGQSLTLIATANQGSEATYESGFVIDKFPISRPNLTFSTLTVSNMSPEDSSIYLCSVERTGRTEAFFGQGTRLTVV.

The rearrangement links TRBV6-5 to TRBJ1-2, with D hard to call. The CDR3 totals 15 residues. Germline V gene sequence: CDR1 MNHEY, CDR2 SVGAGI. Deletions cut 0 bases from V and 4 bases from J, with 12 bases between. The CDR3 sequence: CASSYSQDLGYGYTF. CDR3 bases: TGTGCCAGCAGTTACTCGCAGGACTTGGGCTATGGCTACACCTTC.

There are a few counts of this clone. The CDR3 coding sequence is TGCGCCAGCGGACCGGGGGCGGGAGATGAAAAACTGTTTTTT. It codes for CASGPGAGDEKLFF. The V call is TRBV10-2, the J call TRBJ1-4, with D perhaps matching TRBD1 (6 bases). The CDR3 runs to 14 residues. V lost 8 bases and J 6 bases, leaving 16 bases between the germline ends. CDR1 is WSHSY, CDR2 SAAADI, per germline.

This clone was observed a single time. One end of the junction is discordant with germline, which a read error may explain. The gene calls are TRBV6-1 and TRBJ2-7; TRBD2 agrees at 10 bases. The CDR3 is 14 residues long. Germline-derived CDR1 and CDR2 are MNHNS and SASEGT. The CDR3 reads CASSQAGGFHEQYF. DNA for the CDR3: TGTGCCAGCAGTCAAGCGGGAGGGTTCCACGAGCAGTACTTC.

CDR3 sequence: CASRHGGLSFTDTQYF. The CDR3 nucleotides read TGTGCCAGCAGACACGGGGGACTATCATTCACAGATACGCAGTATTTT. V is TRBV5-6 and J is TRBJ2-3; 7 nucleotides line up with TRBD2. J lost 2 bases, V lost 5 bases, and 11 bases had no gene match. The germline V gene encodes CDR1 SGHDT and CDR2 YYEEEE. The CDR3 is 16 residues long.

This clone was found a few times. The rearrangement links TRBV10-1 to TRBJ2-7; D is perhaps TRBD2 (6 bases). Trimming stripped 7 bases from V and 3 bases from J, with 22 bases between. Germline-derived CDR1 and CDR2 are WNHNN and SYGVQD (reference sequence). The CDR3 has 16 residues. The CDR3 is CASTQCGREVVYEQYF. DNA for the CDR3: TGCGCCAGCACTCAGTGCGGCAGGGAGGTTGTCTACGAGCAGTACTTC.

The V and J genes are TRBV30 and TRBJ1-1, with D tentatively TRBD1 (6 bases). The CDR3 length is 13 residues. CDR1 GTSNPN and CDR2 SVGIG come from the germline V gene (reference sequence). Trimming left V 2 bases short and J 11 bases short, with 18 bases between. CDR3 region: CAWSQSGGEVAFF. The CDR3 DNA is TGTGCCTGGAGTCAGTCTGGGGGCGAGGTTGCTTTCTTT.

This clone occurred a few times. The V gene is TRBV30, the J gene TRBJ1-3; maybe TRBD1 (6 bases). CDR3 size: 16 residues. In germline, CDR1 is GTSNPN, CDR2 SVGIG (reference sequence). V lost 1 base and J 0 bases, leaving 13 bases between the germline ends. The CDR3 sequence: CAWSEPGASSGNTIYF. CDR3 nucleotides: TGTGCCTGGAGTGAACCAGGGGCCAGCTCTGGAAACACCATATATTTT.

V and J are TRBV6-4 and TRBJ2-7; D may be TRBD2 (6 bases). The length of the CDR3 is 15 residues. Germline CDR1 and CDR2: MRHNA and SNTAGT. V was shortened by 3 bases and J by 6 bases, with 18 bases between the two germline ends. The CDR3 DNA reads TGTGCCAGCAGTGAAGCCGCGGGACCCGTCTTCGAGCAGTACTTC. It encodes CASSEAAGPVFEQYF.

This sequence joins TRBV11-2 and TRBJ1-2; D might be TRBD1 (6 bases). The CDR3 is made up of 12 amino acids. Trimming took off 4 bases at V and 8 bases at J, with 11 bases between the two ends. The germline CDR1 and CDR2 sequences are SGHAT and FQNNGV. The CDR3 DNA follows: TGTGCCAGCAGCTCGGAGCAGGGGGGCTACACCTTC. Amino acid sequence: CASSSEQGGYTF.

The chain has TRBV5-1 and TRBJ2-3; 8 positions agree with TRBD2. This CDR3 comprises 14 residues. Germline V lookup: CDR1 SGHRS, CDR2 YFSETQ. V lost 4 bases, J lost 6 bases, and 7 bases stayed unmatched. The CDR3 DNA reads as TGCGCCAGCAGCGTCATTAGCGGGACGGATACGCAGTATTTT. Translating it yields CASSVISGTDTQYF.

This clone was seen more than once but under ten times. The rearrangement links TRBV6-1 to TRBJ2-2, with a tentative D call TRBD2 (6 bases). V lost 10 bases, J lost 8 bases, and 23 bases lay in between. The CDR3 contains 15 residues. Germline assignment: CDR1 MNHNS and CDR2 SASEGT. For the CDR3, the DNA is TGTGCCACCGCCACCCTAGGGCGCGGGGCAGGGGAGCTGTTTTTT. Its translation: CATATLGRGAGELFF.